These 28 T cell receptor beta chains share one sample of origin, sequenced in a study of T cells in Graves' hyperthyroidism and ophthalmopathy (dated by TCRdb to about 2019). The library was obtained by multiplex PCR. Sequenced using an Illumina HiSeq 2000. The TCR beta CDR3 regions were amplified from RNA transcripts. For the first round of RT-PCR on the TCR CDR3, the HTBI primer set was used together with the Qiagen OneStep RT-PCR kit. In-frame beta chains were kept once TCRdb had trimmed the public reads at Q25 with fastp and called clones with MiXCR. Rows are unified per CDR3 protein, each entry keeping the most common DNA and genes. The table for this sample lists fewer than 650,000 distinct CDR3 sequences; 14% of them were counted only once. The ten top clones hold under 7% of the sample. The source material was blood. The receptors originated from a woman in her 30s with Graves' hyperthyroidism that later progressed to Graves' ophthalmopathy.

Ten or more counts support this clonotype. The chain couples TRBV20-1 to TRBJ1-1; D remains ambiguous. The germline V gene encodes CDR1 DFQATT and CDR2 SNEGSKA (reference sequence). V lost 5 bases to trimming and J lost 5 bases, with 6 bases between them. The CDR3 is 10 amino acids. CDR3 sequence reads: CSAVWTEAFF. The DNA for the CDR3 is TGCAGTGCTGTATGGACTGAAGCTTTCTTT.

This clonotype showed up many times. The V and J genes are TRBV15 and TRBJ2-5; 9 bases are a match to TRBD2. The CDR3 extends over 14 amino acids. From germline, CDR1 is LNHNV and CDR2 YYDKDF (reference sequence). After removal of 4 bases from V and 3 bases from J, the junction contained 3 bases not matched to a gene. The DNA of the CDR3 is TGTGCCACCAGCAATATAGCGGGAGAAGAGACCCAGTACTTC. This gives the protein CATSNIAGEETQYF.

This clonotype has at least ten counts. The CDR3 region has the DNA TGTGCCAGCAGTGAATATCGAACCCAGGGATTCACTGAAGCTTTCTTT. It codes for CASSEYRTQGFTEAFF. This chain joins TRBV25-1 and TRBJ1-1; D perhaps matches TRBD1 (5 bases). Germline values: CDR1 MGHDK, CDR2 SYGVNS. V gave up 0 bases and J gave up 4 bases, with 15 bases separating them. The length of the CDR3 is 16 residues.

In its sample, this clonotype was seen many times. This chain links TRBV7-8 with TRBJ2-1; no clear D. This CDR3 has 17 amino acids. CDR1 and CDR2 (germline): SGHVS, FQNEAQ. Trimming pared 1 base from V and 0 bases from J, leaving 13 bases between. The CDR3 region has the DNA TGTGCCAGCAGCTTAGTGCCGAGTACAAGCTCCTACAATGAGCAGTTCTTC. It translates to CASSLVPSTSSYNEQFF.

This clonotype was seen ten or more times. The chain uses TRBV12-3 or TRBV12-4 and TRBJ2-7; no definite D call. The CDR3 spans 13 residues. Trimming left V 4 bases short and J 3 bases short, with 10 bases between. CDR3 nucleotide sequence: TGTGCCAGCAGTTATATTTTGGGCTACGAGCAGTACTTC. It translates to CASSYILGYEQYF.

This clonotype was observed many times. This sequence joins TRBV30 and TRBJ1-4; maybe TRBD1 (6 bases). The CDR3 is 15 residues long. Trimming shortened V by 4 bases and J by 3 bases, and 15 bases separated the two germline ends. The germline V gene encodes CDR1 GTSNPN and CDR2 SVGIG (reference sequence). In nucleotides, the CDR3 is TGTGCCTGGACCAAAAGGGAGGGGGCTAATGAAAAACTGTTTTTT. Protein: CAWTKREGANEKLFF.

This clonotype was detected many times. The chain combines TRBV4-1 with TRBJ1-1; D remains unclear. The germline V gene has CDR1 MGHRA and CDR2 YSYEKL. The CDR3 is made up of 13 amino acids. V was clipped by 6 bases and J by 4 bases, with 12 bases between them. The CDR3 spells CASREGVTTEAFF. CDR3 DNA: TGCGCCAGCAGGGAGGGCGTGACCACTGAAGCTTTCTTT.

This clonotype was counted ten times or more. The chain combines TRBV12-5 with TRBJ2-1; D gene uncertain. Per germline, CDR1 LGHNT and CDR2 FRNRAP. V was clipped by 3 bases and J by 3 bases, with 12 bases between them. This CDR3 comprises 15 residues. The CDR3 sequence: CASGLRALLYNEQFF. As DNA, the CDR3 is TGTGCTAGTGGTTTAAGGGCTCTTCTCTACAATGAGCAGTTCTTC. The full variable domain, with the rest looked up from reference TRBV12-5 and TRBJ2-1, is DARVTQTPRHKVTEMGQEVTMRCQPILGHNTVFWYRQTMMQGLELLAYFRNRAPLDDSGMPKDRFSAEMPDATLATLKIQPSEPRDSAVYFCASGLRALLYNEQFFGPGTRLTVL.

The chain has TRBV28 and TRBJ1-4; a possible D gene is TRBD1 (6 bases). Germline V gene lookup returns CDR1 MDHEN and CDR2 SYDVKM. V lost 5 bases, J lost 8 bases, and 12 bases lay in between. There are 13 residues in the CDR3. CDR3 protein: CASSGGASEKLFF. The CDR3 DNA is TGTGCCAGCAGTGGGGGGGCGAGCGAAAAACTGTTTTTT.

This clonotype was recorded many times. The CDR3 bases are TGTGCCATCAGGGGAGGGACGGCGGGAGGCACAGATACGCAGTATTTT. Translating gives CAIRGGTAGGTDTQYF. The chain combines TRBV10-3 with TRBJ2-3, with 7 bases aligning to TRBD2. V was clipped by 6 bases and J by 1 base; unmatched bases: 10. This CDR3 has 16 residues. Germline V gene sequence: CDR1 ENHRY, CDR2 SYGVKD.

This clonotype was detected many times. This sequence joins TRBV5-1 and TRBJ2-7; D gene unclear. Trimming pared 1 base from V and 1 base from J, leaving 15 bases between. CDR1 is SGHRS and CDR2 is YFSETQ in the germline V gene. This CDR3 spans 16 amino acids. The CDR3 DNA is TGCGCCAGCAGCTTGCTGGCCTCTCGCAATTCCTACGAGCAGTACTTC. Translated: CASSLLASRNSYEQYF.

This clonotype has a count of ten or more. The chain recombines TRBV24-1 with TRBJ2-7; D is unclear. Germline-derived CDR1 and CDR2 are KGHDR and SFDVKD. V lost 8 bases and J lost 7, with 14 bases in between. The CDR3 spans 12 residues. Here the CDR3 reads CATTRSLQEQYF. DNA for the CDR3: TGTGCCACCACACGGTCACTGCAAGAGCAGTACTTC.

The chain is built from TRBV6-1 and TRBJ2-2, with a possible D match to TRBD1 (6 bases). Germline V gives CDR1 MNHNS, CDR2 SASEGT. This CDR3 is 13 amino acids long. The germline V and J ends were trimmed by 6 bases and 8 bases, with 13 bases remaining between them. The CDR3 bases are TGTGCCAGCAGCTGGACAGTTCCGGGGGAGCTGTTTTTT. Residues: CASSWTVPGELFF.

This clonotype was recorded many times. The rearrangement links TRBV11-3 to TRBJ2-7; TRBD1 or TRBD2 may be the D gene (5 bases each). Germline CDR1 and CDR2: SGHNT and YENEEA. Trimming removed 2 bases from V and 2 bases from J, with 13 bases in between. The CDR3 loop spans 15 amino acids. The DNA of the CDR3 is TGTGCCAGCAGCTTAATGGTCGGGGCCGCCTACGAGCAGTACTTC. The encoded protein is CASSLMVGAAYEQYF.

This clonotype was observed many times. This chain connects TRBV24-1 to TRBJ2-3, with TRBD1 matching 10 bases. V was clipped by 6 bases and J by 3 bases; unmatched bases: 2. Germline CDR1 reads KGHDR; CDR2 reads SFDVKD. This CDR3 contains 14 residues. The chain's CDR3 is CATSWTGGTDTQYF. CDR3 DNA sequence: TGTGCCACCAGTTGGACAGGGGGTACAGATACGCAGTATTTT.

This clonotype was seen at least ten times. V and J are TRBV3-1 and TRBJ1-2; D is uncertain. V gave up 1 base and J gave up 8 bases, with 8 bases separating them. Per the germline V gene, CDR1 is LGHDT and CDR2 is YNNKEL (reference sequence). The CDR3 is 12 amino acids. The DNA for the CDR3 is TGTGCCAGCAGCCAAGTTAACGTGGGCTACACCTTC. Amino acids: CASSQVNVGYTF.

This clonotype was seen repeatedly, ten times or more. The chain combines TRBV6-1 with TRBJ2-6; a possible D gene is TRBD1 (6 bases). The V gene's germline CDR1 is MNHNS and CDR2 SASEGT. The CDR3 runs 17 residues. V was shortened by 7 bases and J by 1 base, with 17 bases between the two germline ends. The CDR3 DNA sequence: TGTGCCAGCACCGCACTTGCCAGGGGATCTGGGGCCAACGTCCTGACTTTC. Amino acids: CASTALARGSGANVLTF.

This clonotype appeared once. The chain uses TRBV20-1 and TRBJ1-2; 7 bases match TRBD1. V lost 0 bases, J lost 8 bases, and 9 bases stayed unmatched. This CDR3 has 14 amino acids. Germline loops: CDR1 DFQATT, CDR2 SNEGSKA (reference sequence). The CDR3: CSARDPRGGGGYTF. In DNA, the CDR3 is TGCAGTGCTAGAGACCCGCGAGGGGGCGGAGGCTACACCTTC.

The chain links TRBV20-1 to TRBJ2-7, with D unclear. The CDR3 has 13 residues. Looked up from germline, CDR1 is DFQATT and CDR2 is SNEGSKA (reference sequence). V was trimmed by 0 bases and J by 3 bases, leaving 9 bases between them. The CDR3 DNA follows: TGCAGTGCTAGAGACTATCAAGGCTACGAGCAGTACTTC. It is translated as CSARDYQGYEQYF.

This clonotype was recorded many times. The gene calls are TRBV6-2 or TRBV6-3 and TRBJ2-2, with 9 bases identical to TRBD1. Germline V gene lookup returns CDR1 MNHEY and CDR2 SVGEGT. J was trimmed by 3 bases and V by 2 bases; bases with no gene match: 7. The CDR3 extends over 17 amino acids. In nucleotides, the CDR3 is TGTGCCAGCAGTTACCCAACAGGGGGCTCGGACACCGGGGAGCTGTTTTTT. Residues: CASSYPTGGSDTGELFF.

This clonotype has a handful of counts. The chain carries TRBV19 and TRBJ2-7, with 11 bases fitting TRBD2. The CDR3 runs to 17 residues. Unmatched junction bases numbered 9, after V lost 5 bases and J lost 0 bases. Germline assignment: CDR1 LNHDA and CDR2 SQIVND (reference sequence). CDR3 nucleotide sequence: TGTGCCAGTAGTCAGAGCGATAGCGGGAGGGCCTCCTACGAGCAGTACTTC. As protein: CASSQSDSGRASYEQYF.

The genes are TRBV7-2 and TRBJ2-3; TRBD1 aligns across 10 bases. Looked up from germline, CDR1 is SGHTA and CDR2 is FQGNSA. This CDR3 comprises 16 residues. The junction had 7 bases not matched to a gene; V was cut back by 3 bases and J by 4 bases. The CDR3, as DNA: TGTGCCAGCAGCTTGTGGGACAGGGGAATTTCAGATACGCAGTATTTT. Its protein product is CASSLWDRGISDTQYF.

The table lists this clonotype with many counts. The gene calls are TRBV12-3 or TRBV12-4 and TRBJ2-7, with D possibly matching TRBD1 (5 bases). CDR3 length equals 15 residues. V was pared by 6 bases and J by 5 bases, with 20 bases between. The CDR3 loop is CASRQRAAGRHEQYF. CDR3 bases: TGTGCCAGCAGACAAAGGGCGGCAGGGCGCCACGAGCAGTACTTC.

This clonotype has ten or more counts. This sequence joins TRBV28 and TRBJ1-1, with no clear D. CDR3 size: 12 residues. V lost 7 bases to trimming and J lost 0 bases, with 6 bases between them. Germline V CDR1 and CDR2: MDHEN, SYDVKM. CDR3 region: CASTRLNTEAFF. The CDR3, as DNA: TGTGCCAGCACCAGACTGAACACTGAAGCTTTCTTT.

This clonotype was seen many times. The V and J genes are TRBV6-1 and TRBJ1-2; D ambiguous. The CDR3 loop spans 13 amino acids. V lost 7 bases to trimming and J lost 4 bases, with 13 bases between them. The germline gives CDR1 MNHNS, CDR2 SASEGT. The chain's CDR3 is CASTPGRVYGYTF. DNA of the CDR3: TGTGCCAGCACCCCAGGACGGGTCTATGGCTACACCTTC.

This clonotype came up a few times. V and J are TRBV7-9 and TRBJ1-4; D ambiguous. CDR1 and CDR2 (germline): SEHNR, FQNEAQ (reference sequence). V lost 7 bases and J lost 8, with 14 bases in between. The CDR3 sequence is 13 residues long. CDR3 region: CASILWSGEKLFF. CDR3 sequence (DNA): TGTGCCAGCATCCTGTGGAGTGGGGAAAAACTGTTTTTT.

This clonotype has only a few counts. The rearrangement links TRBV29-1 to TRBJ1-2, with a tentative D call TRBD1 (6 bases). This CDR3 spans 17 amino acids. CDR1 is SQVTM, CDR2 ANQGSEA, per germline. The V and J ends lost 0 bases and 6 bases respectively, with 23 bases between them. This CDR3 reads CSVEDPPNSYREDGYTF. CDR3 sequence (DNA): TGCAGCGTTGAAGACCCGCCCAATTCCTACAGGGAAGATGGCTACACCTTC.

This clonotype was picked up many times. The J gene is TRBJ1-2, the V gene TRBV2; TRBD1 matches at 9 bases. The CDR3 extends over 14 amino acids. V shed 6 bases and J 7 bases; nucleotides not matched to a gene: 9. Germline V gives CDR1 SNHLY, CDR2 FYNNEI. This CDR3 reads CASRGQGEVPGYTF. The CDR3 DNA sequence: TGTGCCAGCAGGGGACAGGGAGAAGTTCCTGGCTACACCTTC.